The rows below give T cell receptor beta chains drawn from one sample of a study of CD8 T cells in ankylosing spondylitis. Using its own MiXCR run on the 5' RACE reads, TCRdb lists one record per CDR3 protein. The sample consists of about 210,000 distinct CDR3 sequences, approximately 7.4% of them appearing once. The sequencing input was blood, either unsorted or a sorted T cell fraction (not recorded which). All receptors come from a male donor with ankylosing spondylitis. The CDR3 runs from the conserved cysteine through the conserved F or W. The D gene is left open where the match is weak. Clone size is given for some rows only: seen once, a few or many times, or a class if the clone is expanded.

abundance	v_gene	d_gene	len	j_gene	CDR3aa	CDR3nt
many	TRBV24-1	NA	13	TRBJ1-2	CATSDPEENGYTF	TGTGCCACCAGTGACCCCGAGGAGAATGGCTACACCTTC
many	TRBV7-2	TRBD2	16	TRBJ2-3	CASSPTSGSVADTQYF	TGTGCCAGCAGTCCGACTAGCGGGAGCGTCGCAGATACGCAGTATTTT
many	TRBV5-1	NA	15	TRBJ2-2	CASSLARTAPGELFF	TGCGCCAGCAGCTTGGCCAGGACCGCCCCCGGGGAGCTGTTTTTT
NA	TRBV19	NA	11	TRBJ2-4	CASSMTGIQYF	TGTGCCAGTAGTATGACCGGCATTCAGTACTTC
many	TRBV4-3	TRBD1	16	TRBJ1-2	CASSQSTGGEDYGYTF	TGCGCCAGCAGCCAATCAACAGGGGGCGAGGACTATGGCTACACCTTC
many	TRBV11-2	NA	13	TRBJ2-7	CASSLARSYEQYF	TGTGCCAGCAGCTTAGCTCGTTCCTACGAGCAGTACTTC
few	TRBV4-3	NA	16	TRBJ2-7	CASSQGLAGVTYEQYF	TGCGCCAGCAGCCAAGGCCTGGCAGGGGTGACGTACGAGCAGTACTTC
NA	TRBV6-6	NA	13	TRBJ2-7	CASRTMSLYEQYF	TGTGCCAGCAGAACCATGTCGTTGTACGAGCAGTACTTC
many	TRBV6-1	NA	15	TRBJ2-5	CASSRSGWNQETQYF	TGTGCCAGCAGTAGGAGCGGGTGGAACCAAGAGACCCAGTACTTC
many	TRBV20-1	NA	16	TRBJ2-3	CSARGSKGRHTDTQYF	TGCAGTGCTAGAGGGTCCAAAGGGCGTCATACAGATACGCAGTATTTT
many	TRBV27	NA	14	TRBJ1-1	CASSSRQMNTEAFF	TGTGCCAGCAGTTCTCGACAGATGAACACTGAAGCTTTCTTT
many	TRBV6-1	NA	15	TRBJ1-1	CASREYNIMNTEAFF	TGTGCCAGCCGGGAATACAACATTATGAACACTGAAGCTTTCTTT
few	TRBV4-3	NA	15	TRBJ1-4	CASSQDAGFNEKLFF	TGCGCCAGCAGCCAAGATGCGGGATTTAATGAAAAACTGTTTTTT
many	TRBV28	NA	14	TRBJ1-5	CASSYRASNQPQHF	TGTGCCAGCAGTTATAGGGCTAGCAATCAGCCCCAGCATTTT
many	TRBV9	NA	15	TRBJ1-1	CASSLQVGKNTEAFF	TGTGCCAGCAGCTTACAAGTGGGCAAGAACACTGAAGCTTTCTTT
many	TRBV15	TRBD2	15	TRBJ2-5	CATSRGGGAGETQYF	TGTGCCACCAGCAGAGGCGGGGGGGCTGGAGAGACCCAGTACTTC
many	TRBV28	TRBD2	15	TRBJ2-2	CASTRGPGGTGELFF	TGTGCCAGCACCCGGGGCCCGGGAGGCACCGGGGAGCTGTTTTTT
many	TRBV7-6	NA	15	TRBJ2-3	CASSGWGASTDTQYF	TGTGCCAGCAGCGGATGGGGGGCTAGCACAGATACGCAGTATTTT
few	TRBV19	NA	15	TRBJ2-7	CASSIYGGNPYEQYF	TGTGCCAGTAGTATATATGGAGGGAACCCCTACGAGCAGTACTTC
many	TRBV7-2	NA	12	TRBJ1-2	CASSSGGYGYTF	TGTGCCAGCAGCTCAGGTGGTTATGGCTACACCTTC
many	TRBV5-5	NA	14	TRBJ1-2	CASSLEAGDSGYTF	TGTGCCAGCAGCTTGGAAGCAGGCGACAGTGGCTACACCTTC
many	TRBV11-2	TRBD2	14	TRBJ2-1	CASRGSGSGNEQFF	TGTGCCAGCAGGGGTAGCGGGAGTGGGAATGAGCAGTTCTTC
NA	TRBV20-1	TRBD1	13	TRBJ2-7	CSASDRGSYEQYF	TGCAGTGCTTCGGACAGGGGTTCCTACGAGCAGTACTTC
NA	TRBV20-1	NA	14	TRBJ2-7	CSARNRQGYYEQYF	TGCAGTGCTAGGAATAGGCAGGGCTACTACGAGCAGTACTTC
many	TRBV11-2	TRBD1	14	TRBJ1-2	CASSLGQGGRGYTF	TGTGCCAGCAGCTTAGGGCAGGGGGGAAGAGGCTACACCTTC
many	TRBV6-1	TRBD1	14	TRBJ2-1	CASSLTGGGNEQFF	TGTGCCAGCAGCCTAACAGGGGGTGGCAATGAGCAGTTCTTC
NA	TRBV28	NA	12	TRBJ1-2	CAGAIGEGGYTF	TGTGCCGGAGCCATAGGGGAGGGTGGCTACACCTTC
many	TRBV29-1	NA	11	TRBJ1-2	CSVEGFYGYTF	TGCAGCGTTGAAGGGTTCTATGGCTACACCTTC
many	TRBV6-5	NA	15	TRBJ1-6	CASSFLGAYNSPLHF	TGTGCCAGCAGTTTCCTGGGAGCCTATAATTCACCCCTCCACTTT
many	TRBV7-8	TRBD2	15	TRBJ2-3	CASSFRGGGTDTQYF	TGTGCCAGCAGCTTCCGCGGGGGGGGCACAGATACGCAGTATTTT
many	TRBV6-2/TRBV6-3	TRBD2	15	TRBJ2-5	CASSRLAGAQETQYF	TGTGCCAGCAGTCGACTAGCGGGGGCCCAAGAGACCCAGTACTTC
many	TRBV7-2	NA	15	TRBJ2-7	CASSYRGGRSYEQYF	TGTGCCAGCAGCTACAGGGGGGGGAGATCCTACGAGCAGTACTTC
NA	TRBV10-3	NA	16	TRBJ2-7	CAISDQRGGASYEQYF	TGTGCCATCAGTGATCAAAGGGGGGGGGCCTCCTACGAGCAGTACTTC
NA	TRBV12-3/TRBV12-4	TRBD1	14	TRBJ1-2	CATSLADRSYGYTF	TGTGCCACCAGTCTAGCGGACAGGAGCTATGGCTACACCTTC
many	TRBV11-2	NA	15	TRBJ2-1	CASSTVYGSSDEQFF	TGTGCCAGCAGCACCGTCTACGGCAGTTCCGATGAGCAGTTCTTC
many	TRBV6-5	NA	13	TRBJ2-7	CASSYRRTYEQYF	TGTGCCAGCAGTTACCGCAGGACCTACGAGCAGTACTTC
NA	TRBV5-1	NA	12	TRBJ2-1	CASSSPLREQFF	TGCGCCAGCAGCTCGCCATTGCGTGAGCAGTTCTTC
few	TRBV20-1	NA	13	TRBJ2-4	CSARGPSRHIQYF	TGCAGTGCTAGAGGACCTAGCAGGCACATTCAGTACTTC
many	TRBV20-1	NA	13	TRBJ2-7	CSAIGTIAYEQYF	TGCAGTGCTATAGGGACAATCGCCTACGAGCAGTACTTC
many	TRBV27	NA	13	TRBJ2-1	CASSLAAYNEQFF	TGTGCCAGCAGTTTAGCGGCCTACAATGAGCAGTTCTTC
many	TRBV20-1	TRBD1	12	TRBJ2-7	CSASDRAYEQYF	TGCAGTGCTAGTGACAGGGCCTACGAGCAGTACTTC
few	TRBV28	NA	13	TRBJ2-5	CASTPPGVETQYF	TGTGCCAGCACCCCCCCAGGGGTGGAGACCCAGTACTTC
NA	TRBV6-1	NA	13	TRBJ2-5	CASSGDLPETQYF	TGTGCCAGCAGTGGGGACCTTCCAGAGACCCAGTACTTC
few	TRBV28	NA	14	TRBJ2-2	CASSLQGQIGELFF	TGTGCCAGCAGTCTGCAGGGGCAAATCGGGGAGCTGTTTTTT
many	TRBV7-3	TRBD1	15	TRBJ2-3	CASSWGQGTTDTQYF	TGTGCCAGCAGCTGGGGACAGGGGACAACAGATACGCAGTATTTT
many	TRBV7-9	NA	13	TRBJ2-7	CASSHTQSYEQYF	TGTGCCAGCAGCCATACCCAGAGCTACGAGCAGTACTTC
many	TRBV10-3	NA	17	TRBJ2-5	CAISDSQDNQYQETQYF	TGTGCCATCAGTGATTCTCAGGACAACCAGTACCAAGAGACCCAGTACTTC
NA	TRBV11-2	NA	13	TRBJ1-5	CASSPQCPGALHF	TGTGCCAGCAGCCCCCAGTGTCCAGGGGCGTTGCATTTT
many	TRBV7-9	NA	11	TRBJ2-4	CASSLGHLLYF	TGTGCCAGCAGCTTAGGCCATCTGCTGTACTTC